Detailed here is one TCR beta chain. What antigen it recognizes has not been identified. Base qualities are not recorded, but no much larger clone differs from it by a single base. Receptors were amplified or captured by the immunoSEQ multiplex PCR assay. To provide template for TCR sequencing, every sample had RNA extracted and reverse transcribed into cDNA. SuperScript III was used to make first-strand cDNA, primed with a 2:1 mix of oligo-dT and random hexamers. A synthetic immune receptor repertoire was used to gauge amplification bias, and whatever bias remained was removed computationally. Per the authors' processing: Raw reads were preprocessed to remove errors, and CDR3 was defined according to IMGT conventions as the region from the conserved cysteine to phenylalanine. Clonality was computed by normalizing Shannon entropy by log2 of the number of productive unique TCRs and subtracting the result from 1. Whether each scalp clone was CD4 or CD8 was inferred by checking scalp TCRbeta sequences against the CD4 and CD8 repertoires from sorted blood. The clones in this table, taken by TCRdb from immuneACCESS, are in-frame only. Not every clone is retained; where verified, under half of the shortfall comes from an unresolved V gene, and the cause of the rest is unknown. V, J and clone size reflect that table, while D and trimming were determined from the DNA. In this sample the table shows 200,000 to 250,000 clones, just over 65% of which occur a single time. The ten most abundant clones make up 0.95% to 1.5% of the sample.

The V and J ends are trimmed by 6 bases and 5 bases, leaving 13 bases between them. CDR3 length: 13 amino acids, cysteine to phenylalanine. Only CDR3 DNA is held: 39 bases, read in frame from base 1. The CDR1 and CDR2 encoded by the germline V gene (reference sequence) are SSHAT and FNYEAQ. These data are taken from a study of CD8+ T cells in alopecia areata (dated by TCRdb to between 2017 and 2018). Study-level background: Treated patients were enrolled in an open-label pilot trial of oral tofacitinib, 5 to 10 mg twice daily, for moderate-to-severe alopecia areata. The SALT score, which quantifies the percentage of affected scalp surface area, was used to measure disease severity in treated patients. In humans, TCRbeta sequencing was performed on scalp tissue and on sorted CD4+ and CD8+ peripheral blood T cells from healthy controls and from patients with patchy or totalis/universalis alopecia areata. Patients received tofacitinib for 6 to 18 months and were then followed off drug for 6 months to check for delayed response and recurrence. Biopsies were taken from tofacitinib-treated patients at baseline and again at 4 and 24 weeks into treatment, and several of those patients also had a later scalp biopsy. High-throughput TCRbeta sequencing was used to examine T cell clonal expansion in alopecia areata in both the C3H/HeJ mouse model and human patients. Scalp clonality was compared across normal scalp (n=4), patchy alopecia areata scalp (n=8), and alopecia totalis/universalis scalp (n=8). TCRbeta CDR3 regions were amplified by immunoSEQ multiplex PCR using 35 Vbeta forward and 13 Jbeta reverse primers. RNA was obtained with the PAXgene miRNA kit for fixed scalp, the miRNeasy kit for PBMCs, and the RNeasy kit for mouse skin.

The investigation overall reported the following: Lesional scalp, especially in alopecia totalis/universalis, showed higher clonality and more expanded CD8+ clones than normal scalp, suggesting antigenic drive. The treated cohort was small, with a single nonresponder, so links between baseline CD8+ expansion and response need larger studies. Shared TCR sequences between patients were less evident than in mice, which may be partly attributable to HLA diversity in the patient population. During tofacitinib treatment, many expanded lesional clones remained in scalp and blood, and this persistence may partly explain relapse after treatment is stopped. Tofacitinib significantly lowered scalp clonality and the number of expanded CD8+ clones among the top 100 scalp clones. Resident alphabeta T cells in normal human skin are also sequenced, complicating scalp TCR repertoire analysis, unlike mouse skin dominated by gammadelta T cells.

Sample treatment or condition, as interpreted from the label and publication: oral pan-JAK inhibitor, 5-10 mg twice daily. Lesional scalp punch biopsies and peripheral blood were obtained from alopecia areata patients. PBMCs were separated by density centrifugation and stained for CD3, CD4 and CD8, after which CD4+ and CD8+ T cells were sorted on a FACSAria. This material consisted of CD4+ T cells sorted from blood, taken at approximately week 44, from a patient treated with tofacitinib. The sequence was collected from a human donor with alopecia areata. The receptor chain draws on TRBV7-7 and TRBJ2-5; D gene: possibly TRBD2, on 6 matching bases. The CDR3 protein sequence reads: CASSGGKAETQYF. The nucleotide sequence is given as TGTGCCAGCAGTGGAGGGAAGGCCGAGACCCAGTACTTC. The CDR3, completed at both ends by the reference TRBV7-7 and TRBJ2-5 genes, gives the full variable domain GAGVSQSPRYKVTKRGQDVTLRCDPISSHATLYWYQQALGQGPEFLTYFNYEAQPDKSGLPSDRFSAERPEGSISTLTIQRTEQRDSAMYRCASSGGKAETQYFGPGTRLLVL.